These 18 T cell receptor beta chains originate from one sample sequenced in a study of radiation and T cells in renal cell carcinoma (dated by TCRdb to the early 2020s). Preparation of the library involved the immunoSEQ multiplex PCR assay. TCRdb stores this immuneACCESS table with in-frame sequences only. Part of the clones is absent; in the studies checked, under half of the shortfall reflects unresolved V genes, and no reason is known for the rest. The sample contains about 120,000 clones, about four fifths of them found a single time. Jointly, the top ten make up 4.5% to 7% of the sample. What the time point label conveys for this sample: blood 2 weeks post-SBRT. According to the study, the label for this sample's treatment or condition signals: 15 Gy SBRT to primary tumor, nephrectomy 4 weeks later. The sample in question was blood, obtained from a patient whose treatment included radiotherapy and nephrectomy. The receptor source for this set is a man aged 50 or older with renal cell carcinoma.

This chain joins TRBV2 and TRBJ2-7; possible D gene TRBD2, 5 bases. This CDR3 has 15 residues. Germline CDR1 and CDR2: SNHLY and FYNNEI. The V gene lost 4 bases and the J gene lost 3 bases, with 16 bases spanning the gap. CDR3 sequence (DNA): TGTGCCAGCAGTGCACACCGGACTGGCAACTACGAGCAGTACTTC. Its protein is CASSAHRTGNYEQYF.

V and J are TRBV6-5 and TRBJ2-1, with D perhaps matching TRBD1 (6 bases). The V gene lost 4 bases and the J gene lost 0 bases, with 13 bases spanning the gap. The CDR3 is 16 amino acids. Germline V gives CDR1 MNHEY, CDR2 SVGAGI. The CDR3 region has the DNA TGTGCCAGCAGTTGGTGGGGGCGGAGCTCCTACAATGAGCAGTTCTTC. Translated: CASSWWGRSSYNEQFF.

The chain links TRBV2 to TRBJ2-7, with D unresolved. CDR3 length equals 14 residues. Trimming removed 6 bases from V and 4 bases from J, with 16 bases in between. Per the germline V gene, CDR1 is SNHLY and CDR2 is FYNNEI. The CDR3 DNA reads TGTGCCAGCAGAGAGCATTCAAATAGGTACGAGCAGTACTTC. Its protein is CASREHSNRYEQYF.

The rearrangement joins TRBV6-6 to TRBJ2-7; tentative D call: TRBD1 (5 bases). CDR1 MNHNY and CDR2 SVGAGI come from the germline V gene (reference sequence). Trimming took 2 bases from V and 2 from J, leaving 10 bases between them. The CDR3 contains 14 residues. The CDR3 nucleotides read TGTGCCAGCAGTTACAGTCAGGGCCCCTACGAGCAGTACTTC. It translates to CASSYSQGPYEQYF.

The genes are TRBV5-1 and TRBJ2-5, with unresolved D. Per the germline V gene, CDR1 is SGHRS and CDR2 is YFSETQ. CDR3 length equals 13 residues. V was pared by 1 base and J by 3 bases, with 7 bases between. DNA of the CDR3: TGCGCCAGCAGCTTGTATGGGGAAGAGACCCAGTACTTC. This encodes CASSLYGEETQYF. The full variable domain, in which reference TRBV5-1 and TRBJ2-5 provide the parts outside the CDR3, is KAGVTQTPRYLIKTRGQQVTLSCSPISGHRSVSWYQQTPGQGLQFLFEYFSETQRNKGNFPGRFSGRQFSNSRSEMNVSTLELGDSALYLCASSLYGEETQYFGPGTRLLVL.

The chain combines TRBV28 with TRBJ1-5; 7 nucleotides agree with TRBD1. The CDR3 covers 14 residues. Germline V lookup: CDR1 MDHEN, CDR2 SYDVKM. J lost 7 bases, V lost 5 bases, and 8 bases had no gene match. CDR3 DNA sequence: TGTGCCAGCAGTCGTACAGGGGTGGGCCAGCCCCAGCATTTT. Its protein product is CASSRTGVGQPQHF.

The rearrangement joins TRBV18 to TRBJ1-4, with no clear D. Trimming left V 2 bases short and J 4 bases short, with 8 bases between. Germline values: CDR1 KGHSH, CDR2 LQKENI. This CDR3 comprises 14 residues. The CDR3 sequence: CASSPANSNEKLFF. CDR3 bases: TGTGCCAGCTCACCAGCTAACAGTAATGAAAAACTGTTTTTT.

The V and J genes are TRBV6-5 and TRBJ2-3; 9 bases are a match to TRBD1. V shed 2 bases and J 3 bases; nucleotides not matched to a gene: 3. The length of the CDR3 is 15 residues. Looked up from germline, CDR1 is MNHEY and CDR2 is SVGAGI. The CDR3 region has the DNA TGTGCCAGCAGTTACCCTGGGACAGGGACAGATACGCAGTATTTT. As protein: CASSYPGTGTDTQYF.

V and J are TRBV11-2 and TRBJ1-1, with 9 bases that match TRBD1. Per the germline V gene, CDR1 is SGHAT and CDR2 is FQNNGV. V dropped 2 bases and J dropped 4; count of bases not matched to a gene: 8. The CDR3 consists of 16 residues. The CDR3 DNA sequence: TGTGCCAGCAGCTTACGACAGGGGGTTTTGGTCACTGAAGCTTTCTTT. It specifies CASSLRQGVLVTEAFF.

A single count supports this clone. This sequence joins TRBV5-1 and TRBJ2-3, with 11 bases identical to TRBD2. Germline lookup yields CDR1 SGHRS and CDR2 YFSETQ. The CDR3 runs to 16 residues. The J segment lost 5 bases and the V segment lost 4 bases, leaving 9 bases of the junction unmatched. The CDR3 sequence is CASSELAGGPVDTQYF. In DNA form, the CDR3 reads TGCGCCAGCAGCGAATTAGCGGGAGGGCCGGTAGATACGCAGTATTTT.

The chain uses TRBV9 and TRBJ2-2; 9 bases fit TRBD2. V lost 0 bases to trimming and J lost 6 bases; unmatched junction nucleotides: 9. The germline CDR1 and CDR2 sequences are SGDLS and YYNGEE. This CDR3 comprises 17 residues. This CDR3 is CASSVASRGRVAGELFF. The CDR3 bases are TGTGCCAGCAGCGTAGCTTCCCGCGGGAGGGTCGCCGGGGAGCTGTTTTTT.

The chain combines TRBV6-5 with TRBJ1-5, with TRBD1 matching over 9 bases. With 6 bases clipped from V and 2 bases from J, the junction kept 5 bases outside the gene matches. This CDR3 spans 15 amino acids. Germline V gene data show CDR1 as MNHEY and CDR2 as SVGAGI. DNA for the CDR3: TGTGCCAGCAGGTCGACAGGGGGTGGCAATCAGCCCCAGCATTTT. It translates to CASRSTGGGNQPQHF.

The genes are TRBV5-4 and TRBJ2-5; 8 bases are a match to TRBD2. V trimming: 4 bases; J trimming: 4 bases; junction bases outside the gene matches: 9. Germline loops: CDR1 SGHNT, CDR2 YYREEE (reference sequence). CDR3 size: 15 residues. Here the CDR3 reads CASSHSGVRLETQYF. In nucleotides, the CDR3 is TGTGCCAGCAGCCATAGCGGGGTGCGCCTAGAGACCCAGTACTTC. The full variable domain, its missing parts supplied by reference TRBV5-4 and TRBJ2-5, is ETGVTQSPTHLIKTRGQQVTLRCSSQSGHNTVSWYQQALGQGPQFIFQYYREEENGRGNFPPRFSGLQFPNYSSELNVNALELDDSALYLCASSHSGVRLETQYFGPGTRLLVL.

This clone has just a few counts. This chain links TRBV2 with TRBJ1-1, with D perhaps matching TRBD1 (6 bases). V shed 6 bases and J shed 0 bases, with 8 bases lying between them. This CDR3 has 13 residues. Germline values: CDR1 SNHLY, CDR2 FYNNEI. CDR3 nucleotides: TGTGCCAGCAGACAGGGTATGAACACTGAAGCTTTCTTT. Encoded protein: CASRQGMNTEAFF.

The chain couples TRBV2 to TRBJ1-3; 7 nucleotides line up with TRBD1. From germline, CDR1 is SNHLY and CDR2 FYNNEI. The CDR3 has 14 residues. With 10 bases clipped from V and 0 bases from J, the junction kept 6 bases outside the gene matches. CDR3 sequence reads: CAIRDRSSGNTIYF. DNA for the CDR3: TGTGCCATCCGGGACAGAAGCTCTGGAAACACCATATATTTT. The complete variable domain, with remaining parts taken from reference TRBV2 and TRBJ1-3, reads EPEVTQTPSHQVTQMGQEVILRCVPISNHLYFYWYRQILGQKVEFLVSFYNNEISEKSEIFDDQFSVERPDGSNFTLKIRSTKLEDSAMYFCAIRDRSSGNTIYFGEGSWLTVV.

The chain uses TRBV30 and TRBJ2-7; TRBD2 might be the D (6 bases). Germline V gene data show CDR1 as GTSNPN and CDR2 as SVGIG (reference sequence). This CDR3 has 15 amino acids. Trimming cost V 2 bases and J 2 bases, with 16 bases left between them. For the CDR3, the DNA is TGTGCCTGGAGTTCCGGAGGGGATTTAGCCTACGAGCAGTACTTC. This translates into CAWSSGGDLAYEQYF.

The J gene is TRBJ2-7, the V gene TRBV18; D may be TRBD2 (5 bases). Germline V lookup: CDR1 KGHSH, CDR2 LQKENI. The CDR3 length is 14 residues. The V gene lost 4 bases and the J gene lost 7 bases, with 17 bases spanning the gap. CDR3 nucleotide sequence: TGTGCCAGCTCACAAGGACGGCTCCCGGGGGAGCAGTACTTC. It specifies CASSQGRLPGEQYF.

This clone was counted between two and nine times. The chain employs TRBV2 and TRBJ2-5; the D call may be TRBD1 or TRBD2 (6 bases each). This CDR3 contains 15 residues. The ends were cut back, 2 bases at V and 5 bases at J, with 15 bases in the middle. Germline loops: CDR1 SNHLY, CDR2 FYNNEI. The CDR3: CASSEWTGGLETQYF. Here the CDR3 DNA reads TGTGCCAGCAGTGAATGGACTGGGGGGCTGGAGACCCAGTACTTC.